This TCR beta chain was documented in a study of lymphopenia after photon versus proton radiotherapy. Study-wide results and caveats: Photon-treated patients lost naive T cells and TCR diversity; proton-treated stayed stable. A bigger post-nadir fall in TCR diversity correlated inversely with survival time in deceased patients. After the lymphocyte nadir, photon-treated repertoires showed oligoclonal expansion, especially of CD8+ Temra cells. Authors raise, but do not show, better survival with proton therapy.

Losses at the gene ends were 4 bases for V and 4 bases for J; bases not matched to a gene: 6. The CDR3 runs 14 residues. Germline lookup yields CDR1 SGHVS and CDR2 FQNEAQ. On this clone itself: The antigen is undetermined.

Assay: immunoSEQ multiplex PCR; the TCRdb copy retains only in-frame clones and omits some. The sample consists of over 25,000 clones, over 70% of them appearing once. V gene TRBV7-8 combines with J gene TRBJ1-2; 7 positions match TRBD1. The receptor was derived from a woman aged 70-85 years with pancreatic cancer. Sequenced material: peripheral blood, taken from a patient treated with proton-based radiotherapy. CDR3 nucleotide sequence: TGTGCCAGCAGCTCAGAAGGGGGCGGCTATGGCTACACCTTC. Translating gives CASSSEGGGYGYTF. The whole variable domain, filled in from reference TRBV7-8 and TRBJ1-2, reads GAGVSQSPRYKVAKRGQDVALRCDPISGHVSLFWYQQALGQGPEFLTYFQNEAQLDKSGLPSDRFFAERPEGSVSTLKIQRTQQEDSAVYLCASSSEGGGYGYTFGSGTRLTVV.